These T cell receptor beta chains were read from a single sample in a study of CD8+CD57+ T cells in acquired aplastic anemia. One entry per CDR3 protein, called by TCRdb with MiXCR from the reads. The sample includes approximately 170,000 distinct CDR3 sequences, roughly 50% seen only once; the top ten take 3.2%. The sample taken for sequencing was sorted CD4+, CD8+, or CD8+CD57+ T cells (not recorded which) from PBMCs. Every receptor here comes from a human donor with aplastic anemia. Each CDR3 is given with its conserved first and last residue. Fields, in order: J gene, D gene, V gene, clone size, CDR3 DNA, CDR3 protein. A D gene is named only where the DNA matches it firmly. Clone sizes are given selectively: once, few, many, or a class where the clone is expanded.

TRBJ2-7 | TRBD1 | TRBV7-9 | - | TGTGCCAGCAGCTTTGATCGGGACAGGGCCTACGAGCAGTACTTC | CASSFDRDRAYEQYF
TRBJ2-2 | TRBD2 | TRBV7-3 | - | TGTGCCAGCAGCATCCTAGCGGGAGTAGATACCGGGGAGCTGTTTTTT | CASSILAGVDTGELFF
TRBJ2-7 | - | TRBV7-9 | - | TGTGCCAGCAGATCCGGGACGGCTTCCTACGAGCAGTACTTC | CASRSGTASYEQYF
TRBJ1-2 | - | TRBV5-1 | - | TGCGCCAGCAGCTTCGAGAGCAACTATGGCTACACCTTC | CASSFESNYGYTF
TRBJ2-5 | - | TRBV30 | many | TGTGCCTGGAGTTTAGACAACCAAGAGACCCAGTACTTC | CAWSLDNQETQYF
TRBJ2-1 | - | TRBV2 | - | TGTGCCAGCAGTGAAGGCAGGGTGGGTGAGCAGTTCTTC | CASSEGRVGEQFF
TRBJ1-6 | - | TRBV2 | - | TGTGCCAGCAGTGAAAGGGCCGGGGGCGGTAATTCACCCCTCCACTTT | CASSERAGGGNSPLHF
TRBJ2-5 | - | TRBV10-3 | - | TGTGCCATCAGTGAGTCGAGAGAGACCCAGTACTTC | CAISESRETQYF
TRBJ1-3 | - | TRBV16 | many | TGTGCCAGCAGCCAATCTGTTGGAAACACCATATATTTT | CASSQSVGNTIYF
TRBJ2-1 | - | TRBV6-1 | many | TGTGCCAGCAGTCGGACGCGCTTCGGTGAGCAGTTCTTC | CASSRTRFGEQFF
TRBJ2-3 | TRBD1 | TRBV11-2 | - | TGTGCCAGCAGCTTACGGGCAGGGGGAGCAGATACGCAGTATTTT | CASSLRAGGADTQYF
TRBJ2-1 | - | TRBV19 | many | TGTGCCAGTAGTATACGACAGGGCGGGAACAATGAGCAGTTCTTC | CASSIRQGGNNEQFF
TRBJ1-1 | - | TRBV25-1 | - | TGTGCCAGCAGACAACCCCGGGAATCCGGGATAGCTTTCTTT | CASRQPRESGIAFF
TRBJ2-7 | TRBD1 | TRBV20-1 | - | TGCAGTGCTAACATCCCGGGACAGGGGGCTTACGAGCAGTACTTC | CSANIPGQGAYEQYF
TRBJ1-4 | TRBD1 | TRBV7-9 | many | TGTGCCAGCAGAGACGGACAGGTTGAGAAACTGTTTTTT | CASRDGQVEKLFF
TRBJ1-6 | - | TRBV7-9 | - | TGTGCCAGCAGCTCCCATGAGGCACCCCTCCACTTT | CASSSHEAPLHF
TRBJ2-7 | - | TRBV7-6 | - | TGTGCCAGCAGCCAAGAGACTAGTTGGTACGAGCAGTACTTC | CASSQETSWYEQYF
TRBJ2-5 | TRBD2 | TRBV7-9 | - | TGTGCCAGCGGGAATAGCGGGTGGGAGACCCAGTACTTC | CASGNSGWETQYF
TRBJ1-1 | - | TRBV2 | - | TGTGCCAGCAGTGGTCAGGGAGTGAACACTGAAGCTTTCTTT | CASSGQGVNTEAFF
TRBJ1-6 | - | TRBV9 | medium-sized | TGTGCCAGCAGCGTAGGTCAATCACCCCTCCACTTT | CASSVGQSPLHF
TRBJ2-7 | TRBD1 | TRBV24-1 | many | TGTGCCACCAAGGGGACAGGGACCGCGCAAAGCTCCTACGAGCAGTACTTC | CATKGTGTAQSSYEQYF
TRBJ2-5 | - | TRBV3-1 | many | TGTGCCAGCAGCCAATATGGGGAGACCCAGTACTTC | CASSQYGETQYF
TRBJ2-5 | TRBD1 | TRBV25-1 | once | TGTGCCACCCTGGACAGGGGCCTCCAAGAGACCCAGTACTTC | CATLDRGLQETQYF
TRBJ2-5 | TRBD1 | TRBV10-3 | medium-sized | TGTGCCATCAGTTTACAGGGGGCTGGGGAGACCCAGTACTTC | CAISLQGAGETQYF
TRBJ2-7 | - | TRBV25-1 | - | TGTGCCAGCAGTGGGGGGACCTACGAGCAGTACTTC | CASSGGTYEQYF
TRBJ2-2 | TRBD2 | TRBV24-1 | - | TGTGCCAGCAGACCACCCCGCGGCGGGAGGAACACCGGGGAGCTGTTTTTT | CASRPPRGGRNTGELFF
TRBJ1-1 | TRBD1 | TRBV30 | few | TGTGCCTGGAGGAAGGGACAGAGGTCTAACACTGAAGCTTTCTTT | CAWRKGQRSNTEAFF
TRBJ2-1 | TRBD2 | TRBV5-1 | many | TGCGCCAGCAGCCTAGCGGGGGAGCTGTTCAATGAGCAGTTCTTC | CASSLAGELFNEQFF
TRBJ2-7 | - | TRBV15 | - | TGTGCCACCAGCAGAGATGGTGTGAGGGCAGACGAGCAGTACTTC | CATSRDGVRADEQYF
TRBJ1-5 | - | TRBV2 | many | TGTGCCAGCAGTGAATCTGGGGTCGGGAATCAGCCCCAGCATTTT | CASSESGVGNQPQHF
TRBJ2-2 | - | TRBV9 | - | TGTGCCAGCAGCGTAGATTACCGCGGGGGAGTAGGGGGAAACACCGGGGAGCTGTTTTTT | CASSVDYRGGVGGNTGELFF
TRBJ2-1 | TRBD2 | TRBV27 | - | TGTGCCAGCAGCCCCCGAGGACTAGAACGTAATGAGCAGTTCTTC | CASSPRGLERNEQFF
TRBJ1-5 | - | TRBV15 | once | TGTGCCACCAGGAAGGGTGGTAATCGGCCCCAGCATTTT | CATRKGGNRPQHF
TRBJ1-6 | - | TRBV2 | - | TGTGCCAGCAGGCCCGAGCGGGGAAGTTCACCCCTCCACTTT | CASRPERGSSPLHF
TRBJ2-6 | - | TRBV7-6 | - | TGTGCCAGCAGCTTAGAACACAGACAGAACACTGGGGCCAACGTCCTGACTTTC | CASSLEHRQNTGANVLTF
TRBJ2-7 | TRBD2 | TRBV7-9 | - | TGTGCCAGCAGCCCACGGGGGACTAGCGGGGTCGAGCAGTACTTC | CASSPRGTSGVEQYF
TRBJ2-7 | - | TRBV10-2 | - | TGTGCCAGCTCACCACCGACAGTCCCCTACGAGCAGTACTTC | CASSPPTVPYEQYF
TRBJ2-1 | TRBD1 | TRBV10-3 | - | TGTGCCATCAGTGAGGGGACAGGCGACAATGAGCAGCTCTTC | CAISEGTGDNEQLF
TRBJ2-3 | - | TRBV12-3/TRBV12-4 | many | TGTGCCAGCACCGTCGGTTTTACGGCCACAGATACGCAGTATTTT | CASTVGFTATDTQYF
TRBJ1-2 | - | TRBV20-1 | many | TGCAGTGCTAGAGGAGGGGTGGAAGGCTACACCTTC | CSARGGVEGYTF
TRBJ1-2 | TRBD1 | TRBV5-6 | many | TGTGCCAGCAGCTGGGAGTCCGGGACAGTACACTATGGCTACACCTTC | CASSWESGTVHYGYTF